This T cell receptor beta chain was observed in a study of control samples from healthy donors and cancer patients. A few counts support this clone. TCRdb's table, derived via immunoSEQ multiplex PCR, lists solely in-frame clones and lacks some. The sample holds some 140,000 clones, 80% to 95% seen once. The germline gives CDR1 KGHDR, CDR2 SFDVKD. This CDR3 is built from 14 residues. V gave up 5 bases and J gave up 3 bases, with 10 bases separating them. Sequencing was performed on blood. The sequence was collected from a man under 40 in good health. The chain carries TRBV24-1 and TRBJ1-5; D might be TRBD1 (5 bases). CDR3 sequence (DNA): TGTGCCACCAGTGCACGCGGACACAATCAGCCCCAGCATTTT. Protein sequence: CATSARGHNQPQHF.